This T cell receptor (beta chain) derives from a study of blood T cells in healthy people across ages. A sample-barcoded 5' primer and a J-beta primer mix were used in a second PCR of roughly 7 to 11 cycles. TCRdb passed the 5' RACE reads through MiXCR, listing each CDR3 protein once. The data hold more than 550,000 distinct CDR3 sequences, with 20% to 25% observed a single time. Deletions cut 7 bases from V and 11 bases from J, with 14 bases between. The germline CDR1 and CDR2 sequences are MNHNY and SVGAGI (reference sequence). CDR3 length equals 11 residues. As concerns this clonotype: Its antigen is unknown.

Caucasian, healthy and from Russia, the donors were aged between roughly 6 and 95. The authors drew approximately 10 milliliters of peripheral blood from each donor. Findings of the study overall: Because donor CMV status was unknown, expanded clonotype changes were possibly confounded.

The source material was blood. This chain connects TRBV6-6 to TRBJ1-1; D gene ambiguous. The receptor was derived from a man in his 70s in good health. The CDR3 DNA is TGTGCCAGCACCCCGGGAGGGTGGGCTTTCTTT. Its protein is CASTPGGWAFF.